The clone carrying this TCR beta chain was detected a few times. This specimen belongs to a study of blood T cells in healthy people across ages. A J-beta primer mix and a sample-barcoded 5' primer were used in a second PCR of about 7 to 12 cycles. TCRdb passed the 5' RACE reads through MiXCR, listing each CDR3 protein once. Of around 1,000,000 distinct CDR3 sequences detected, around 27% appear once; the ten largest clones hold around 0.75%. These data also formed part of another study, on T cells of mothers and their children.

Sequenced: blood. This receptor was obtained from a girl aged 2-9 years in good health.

The CDR3 bases are TGTGCCAGCAGCTACTGGGGACAGCTCTATGGCTACACCTTC. This sequence encodes CASSYWGQLYGYTF. The gene calls are TRBV28 and TRBJ1-2, with 7 bases matching TRBD1. The CDR3 has 14 residues. J lost 4 bases, V lost 6 bases, and 8 bases had no gene match. Germline lookup yields CDR1 MDHEN and CDR2 SYDVKM.